The 30 T cell receptor beta chains below all came from one sample that was sequenced in a study of human T cells and chemical hapten exposure. TCRdb processed the RACE reads anew with MiXCR; each CDR3 protein has one entry. The repertoire holds approximately 38,000 distinct CDR3 sequences, about 10% seen once, with less than 6.5% in the top ten. Time point specified: pre-sensitization, week 0. Regarding treatment: therapeutic diphenylcyclopropenone sensitization with weekly scalp DPC. The source was whole blood, collected in connection with sensitization to the hapten diphenylcyclopropenone (DPC). These receptors all stem from a young man with alopecia areata. Some clones in this sample may be carry-over from other donors' samples.

Many counts were recorded for this clonotype. The V gene is TRBV11-2, the J gene TRBJ1-2; 7 bases agree with TRBD1. This CDR3 comprises 21 residues. J lost 5 bases, V lost 4 bases, and 28 bases had no gene match. Germline V gene sequence: CDR1 SGHAT, CDR2 FQNNGV. Here the CDR3 reads CASSSKTTGVGTRAFQYGYTF. The CDR3 region has the DNA TGTGCCAGCAGCTCAAAGACTACAGGGGTCGGAACGCGAGCTTTCCAATATGGCTACACCTTC.

This clonotype has ten or more counts. The rearrangement joins TRBV3-1 to TRBJ1-1; perhaps TRBD1 as D (5 bases). This CDR3 region has 18 residues. The germline V gene encodes CDR1 LGHDT and CDR2 YNNKEL (reference sequence). V gave up 0 bases and J gave up 4 bases, with 21 bases separating them. The CDR3 DNA reads as TGTGCCAGCAGCCAAGACCGACCGGGACCGCGAAGGAGCACTGAAGCTTTCTTT. It yields the protein CASSQDRPGPRRSTEAFF.

CDR3 region: CSALSLVNEQFF. CDR3 sequence (DNA): TGCAGTGCCCTCTCTCTGGTCAATGAGCAGTTCTTC. The chain links TRBV20-1 to TRBJ2-1; D not certain. CDR1 and CDR2 from the germline V gene are DFQATT and SNEGSKA (reference sequence). V lost 6 bases, J lost 6 bases, and 12 bases lay in between. The CDR3 contains 12 residues.

This clonotype was detected a few times. The V gene is TRBV7-6, the J gene TRBJ1-1; TRBD1 matches 7 bases. The CDR3 covers 15 residues. In germline, CDR1 is SGHVS, CDR2 FNYEAQ. The V segment lost 6 bases and the J segment 2 bases; nucleotides outside the gene matches: 9. The DNA of the CDR3 is TGTGCCAGCAGTTCAAGACAGGGAGGAAACACTGAAGCTTTCTTT. Protein: CASSSRQGGNTEAFF.

This clonotype was recorded at least ten times. V is TRBV28 and J is TRBJ1-2; D unresolved. The CDR3 totals 13 residues. Per germline, CDR1 MDHEN and CDR2 SYDVKM. Trimming pared 3 bases from V and 7 bases from J, leaving 12 bases between. For the CDR3, the DNA is TGTGCCAGCAGTTTTTCGGGGTTCGGTGGCTACACCTTC. As protein: CASSFSGFGGYTF.

This clonotype showed up many times. The genes are TRBV4-1 and TRBJ2-1; 7 bases line up with TRBD1. V trimming: 1 base; J trimming: 5 bases; junction bases outside the gene matches: 11. Germline assignment: CDR1 MGHRA and CDR2 YSYEKL. This CDR3 contains 17 residues. In nucleotides, the CDR3 is TGCGCCAGCAGCCAAGCGCCTGGGACAGTTCCTAACAATGAGCAGTTCTTC. Protein sequence: CASSQAPGTVPNNEQFF.

A few counts support this clonotype. This rearrangement joins TRBV6-2 or TRBV6-3 to TRBJ2-3, with D maybe TRBD2 (6 bases). The CDR3 loop spans 15 amino acids. V dropped 4 bases and J dropped 3 bases, with 14 bases sitting between them. Germline V CDR1 and CDR2: MNHEY, SVGEGT. The DNA of the CDR3 is TGTGCCAGCAGTTCTAGCGCGTTACCGACAGATACGCAGTATTTT. Its translation: CASSSSALPTDTQYF.

This clonotype was seen many times. V and J are TRBV28 and TRBJ1-3; D remains unclear. V shed 1 base and J shed 0 bases, with 4 bases lying between them. CDR3 length: 14 residues. The germline V gene has CDR1 MDHEN and CDR2 SYDVKM. This chain's CDR3 is CASSLSFSGNTIYF. The CDR3 region has the DNA TGTGCCAGCAGTTTATCATTCTCTGGAAACACCATATATTTT.

This clonotype appeared many times. This rearrangement joins TRBV4-1 to TRBJ1-6; D not resolved. The CDR3 runs to 13 residues. V was pared by 0 bases and J by 8 bases, with 5 bases between. Germline V gene data show CDR1 as MGHRA and CDR2 as YSYEKL. This chain's CDR3 is CASSQDSDSPLHF. The CDR3 DNA reads as TGCGCCAGCAGCCAAGATAGTGATTCACCCCTCCACTTT.

V is TRBV6-2 or TRBV6-3 and J is TRBJ2-5, with 7 bases identical to TRBD2. The CDR3 has 16 residues. CDR1 MNHEY and CDR2 SVGEGT come from the germline V gene. V gave up 2 bases and J gave up 4 bases; unmatched junction bases: 10. The CDR3 is CASSYATAGEGETQYF. As DNA, the CDR3 is TGTGCCAGCAGTTACGCTACGGCGGGGGAGGGAGAGACCCAGTACTTC.

This clonotype has more than one count but fewer than ten. V and J are TRBV7-9 and TRBJ1-1, with a tentative D call TRBD1 (6 bases). Germline CDR1 is SEHNR and CDR2 is FQNEAQ (reference sequence). The ends were cut back, 1 base at V and 2 bases at J, with 11 bases in the middle. CDR3 length: 15 amino acids. The CDR3 region is CASSLVSGVNTEAFF. The CDR3 DNA follows: TGTGCCAGCAGCTTAGTTTCAGGGGTAAACACTGAAGCTTTCTTT. Filled out from reference TRBV7-9 and TRBJ1-1, the complete variable domain reads DTGVSQNPRHKITKRGQNVTFRCDPISEHNRLYWYRQTLGQGPEFLTYFQNEAQLEKSRLLSDRFSAERPKGSFSTLEIQRTEQGDSAMYLCASSLVSGVNTEAFFGQGTRLTVV.

There are many counts of this clonotype. This chain uses TRBV4-2 with TRBJ2-7, with a possible D match to TRBD1 (5 bases). Germline loops: CDR1 LGHNA, CDR2 YNFKEQ. This CDR3 region has 16 residues. V was shortened by 0 bases and J by 2 bases, with 14 bases between the two germline ends. The CDR3 nucleotides are TGTGCCAGCAGCCAAGACAGGGCCTTCCCCACCTACGAGCAGTACGTC. It specifies CASSQDRAFPTYEQYV.

In its sample, this clonotype was seen many times. The V and J genes are TRBV18 and TRBJ1-4; D call uncertain. V was clipped by 3 bases and J by 0 bases, with 14 bases between them. Per the germline V gene, CDR1 is KGHSH and CDR2 is LQKENI. This CDR3 has 17 residues. CDR3 bases: TGTGCCAGCTCACCGGCGTGGTTAGCGGCAACTAATGAAAAACTGTTTTTT. This encodes CASSPAWLAATNEKLFF.

This clonotype was recorded at least ten times. V is TRBV11-3 and J is TRBJ2-6; tentatively, D is TRBD1 or TRBD2 (5 bases each). This CDR3 contains 17 residues. V was pared by 5 bases and J by 0 bases, with 14 bases between. In germline, CDR1 is SGHNT, CDR2 YENEEA. Written as DNA, the CDR3 is TGTGCCAGCAGCCCCTCGGGGCTCAGCTCTGGGGCCAACGTCCTGACTTTC. Its translation is CASSPSGLSSGANVLTF.

This clonotype was seen ten or more times. The V and J genes are TRBV20-1 and TRBJ2-1, with TRBD2 identical over 7 bases. The germline V gene encodes CDR1 DFQATT and CDR2 SNEGSKA (reference sequence). The V and J ends lost 3 bases and 9 bases, in that order; junction bases with no gene match: 11. There are 14 residues in the CDR3. CDR3 DNA: TGCAGTGCTAGGGCCACCGGGGGGTGGAGTGAGCAGTTCTTC. This codes for CSARATGGWSEQFF.

This clonotype was recorded many times. The V and J genes are TRBV20-1 and TRBJ2-3; D remains unclear. V gave up 0 bases and J gave up 4 bases, with 11 bases separating them. This CDR3 region has 14 residues. Germline CDR1 and CDR2: DFQATT and SNEGSKA (reference sequence). The CDR3 nucleotides are TGCAGTGCTAGAGATCTGTGGGTTTCAGATACGCAGTATTTT. This sequence encodes CSARDLWVSDTQYF.

This clonotype was detected many times. CDR3 nucleotide sequence: TGTGCCAGCAGTCGACAGGGGACCTCTGGAGCTTTCTTT. This sequence encodes CASSRQGTSGAFF. The chain combines TRBV12-3 or TRBV12-4 with TRBJ1-1; 8 nucleotides line up with TRBD1. The length of the CDR3 is 13 residues. The trim removed 5 bases at V and 10 bases at J, leaving 9 bases unmatched.

This clonotype appeared many times. The CDR3 bases are TGTGCCAGCAGTTTTCTGGTAGGGGCCAACGTCCTGACTTTC. This codes for CASSFLVGANVLTF. V usage is TRBV28 and J usage is TRBJ2-6, with D hard to call. This CDR3 is 14 amino acids long. Per germline, CDR1 MDHEN and CDR2 SYDVKM. Trimming took off 3 bases at V and 4 bases at J, with 7 bases between the two ends.

This clonotype was seen many times. The V call is TRBV12-3 or TRBV12-4, the J call TRBJ2-1; tentative D call: TRBD2 (5 bases). The ends were cut back, 5 bases at V and 3 bases at J, with 11 bases in the middle. The CDR3 runs 14 residues. The CDR3 DNA follows: TGTGCCAGCAGTAGACCCGCGGGCTACAATGAGCAGTTCTTC. Translated, it gives CASSRPAGYNEQFF.

The chain has TRBV18 and TRBJ1-1; no reliable D call. The V end lost 0 bases, the J end lost 1 base, and 12 bases lay between the germline ends. There are 16 residues in the CDR3. CDR1 is KGHSH, CDR2 LQKENI, per germline. The CDR3 DNA follows: TGTGCCAGCTCACCACCGGGGTTCTGGTCGAACACTGAAGCTTTCTTT. This encodes CASSPPGFWSNTEAFF.

This clonotype has at least ten counts. In DNA, the CDR3 is TGTGCCAGCAGCTTAAGTACAGATTATAGCAATCAGCCCCAGCATTTT. It is translated as CASSLSTDYSNQPQHF. The chain carries TRBV7-8 and TRBJ1-5; unclear D gene. V was pared by 2 bases and J by 0 bases, with 11 bases between. CDR3 length: 16 amino acids. CDR1 and CDR2 from the germline V gene are SGHVS and FQNEAQ.

This clonotype appeared many times. J is TRBJ1-5 and V is TRBV6-5; D gene uncertain. The CDR3 runs to 14 residues. V lost 2 bases, J lost 0 bases, and 5 bases lay in between. Germline V gives CDR1 MNHEY, CDR2 SVGAGI. The CDR3 region has the DNA TGTGCCAGCAGTTACGGTTATAGCAATCAGCCCCAGCATTTT. Translating gives CASSYGYSNQPQHF.

The sample holds many counts of this clonotype. The gene calls are TRBV11-3 and TRBJ2-5; the D is unclear. The V and J ends lost 4 bases and 2 bases respectively, with 11 bases between them. The CDR3 length is 14 residues. Per germline, CDR1 SGHNT and CDR2 YENEEA. The CDR3 DNA reads TGTGCCAGCAGCTCACAGATTCGGCAAGAGACCCAGTACTTC. This encodes CASSSQIRQETQYF. Full variable domain (remainder filled in from reference TRBV11-3 and TRBJ2-5): EAGVVQSPRYKIIEKKQPVAFWCNPISGHNTLYWYLQNLGQGPELLIRYENEEAVDDSQLPKDRFSAERLKGVDSTLKIQPAELGDSAVYLCASSSQIRQETQYFGPGTRLLVL.

This clonotype was recorded many times. V is TRBV12-3 or TRBV12-4 and J is TRBJ2-4; 7 bases map to TRBD2. The CDR3 contains 17 residues. V dropped 3 bases and J dropped 0; count of bases not matched to a gene: 8. The CDR3 DNA reads TGTGCCAGCAGTTTCTGGCGGGAGACGCTAGCCAAAAACATTCAGTACTTC. The encoded protein is CASSFWRETLAKNIQYF.

V usage is TRBV20-1 and J usage is TRBJ1-1; TRBD1 matches 7 bases. The CDR3 is 12 residues long. Germline CDR1 is DFQATT and CDR2 is SNEGSKA (reference sequence). V lost 0 bases and J lost 7; bases outside the gene matches: 2. The CDR3 spells CSAREQGYEAFF. The DNA of the CDR3 is TGCAGTGCTAGAGAACAGGGGTATGAAGCTTTCTTT.

Many counts were recorded for this clonotype. V and J are TRBV29-1 and TRBJ2-7; D unclear. There are 9 residues in the CDR3. V lost 3 bases, J lost 4 bases, and 1 base lay in between. The V gene's germline CDR1 is SQVTM and CDR2 ANQGSEA. This CDR3 reads CSVDYEQYF. The CDR3 DNA sequence: TGCAGCGTTGATTACGAGCAGTACTTC.

This clonotype was observed a few times. The rearrangement uses TRBV9 and TRBJ2-5; 8 bases are a match to TRBD2. The CDR3 is 14 residues long. Trimming cost V 1 base and J 5 bases; bases outside gene matches: 4. CDR1 and CDR2 from the germline V gene are SGDLS and YYNGEE. The CDR3 sequence: CASSVSGGGETQYF. For the CDR3, the DNA is TGTGCCAGCAGCGTAAGCGGGGGAGGGGAGACCCAGTACTTC.

This clonotype occurred many times. The chain has TRBV3-1 and TRBJ1-2, with D hard to call. Germline V gives CDR1 LGHDT, CDR2 YNNKEL (reference sequence). V gave up 1 base and J gave up 0 bases, with 9 bases separating them. The CDR3 consists of 15 residues. The CDR3 DNA reads as TGTGCCAGCAGCCAAGTAGTCCGGGCTAACTATGGCTACACCTTC. Translating it yields CASSQVVRANYGYTF.

This clonotype was detected ten times or more. V usage is TRBV6-6 and J usage is TRBJ2-1; 9 bases agree with TRBD2. The CDR3 spans 15 residues. The trim removed 8 bases at V and 3 bases at J, leaving 8 bases unmatched. Germline-derived CDR1 and CDR2 are MNHNY and SVGAGI (reference sequence). This CDR3 is CASGIAGVNYNEQFF. CDR3 bases: TGTGCCAGCGGAATAGCGGGAGTCAACTACAATGAGCAGTTCTTC.

This clonotype turned up a few times. V gene TRBV11-3 combines with J gene TRBJ2-5; 9 nucleotides agree with TRBD1. The CDR3 is made up of 15 amino acids. Unmatched junction bases numbered 7, after V lost 5 bases and J lost 3 bases. From germline, CDR1 is SGHNT and CDR2 YENEEA. The CDR3 nucleotides read TGTGCCAGCAGCCCTGGATGGACAGGGGAAGAGACCCAGTACTTC. Its protein is CASSPGWTGEETQYF. Filled out from reference TRBV11-3 and TRBJ2-5, the complete variable domain reads EAGVVQSPRYKIIEKKQPVAFWCNPISGHNTLYWYLQNLGQGPELLIRYENEEAVDDSQLPKDRFSAERLKGVDSTLKIQPAELGDSAVYLCASSPGWTGEETQYFGPGTRLLVL.